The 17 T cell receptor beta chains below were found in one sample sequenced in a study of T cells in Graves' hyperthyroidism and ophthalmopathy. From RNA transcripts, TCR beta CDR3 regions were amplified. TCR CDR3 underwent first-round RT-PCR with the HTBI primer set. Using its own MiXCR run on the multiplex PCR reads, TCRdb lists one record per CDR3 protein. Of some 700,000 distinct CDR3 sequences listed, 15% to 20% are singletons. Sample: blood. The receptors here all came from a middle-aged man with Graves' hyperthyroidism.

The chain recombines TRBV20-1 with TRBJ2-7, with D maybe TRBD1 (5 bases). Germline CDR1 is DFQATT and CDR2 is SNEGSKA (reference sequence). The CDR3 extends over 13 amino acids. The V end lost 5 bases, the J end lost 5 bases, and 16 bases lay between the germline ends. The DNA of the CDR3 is TGCAGTGCTCCAACGACAGTTCTGAACGAGCAGTACTTC. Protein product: CSAPTTVLNEQYF.

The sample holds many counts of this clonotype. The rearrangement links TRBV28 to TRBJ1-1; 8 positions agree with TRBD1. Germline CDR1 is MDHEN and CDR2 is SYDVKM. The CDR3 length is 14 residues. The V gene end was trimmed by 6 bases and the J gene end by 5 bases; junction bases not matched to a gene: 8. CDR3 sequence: CASSVTGAGTEAFF. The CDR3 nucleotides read TGTGCCAGCAGCGTGACAGGGGCTGGGACTGAAGCTTTCTTT.

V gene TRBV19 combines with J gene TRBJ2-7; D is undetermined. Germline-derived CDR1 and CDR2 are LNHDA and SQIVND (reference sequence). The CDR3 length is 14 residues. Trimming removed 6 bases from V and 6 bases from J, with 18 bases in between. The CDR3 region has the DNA TGTGCCAGTAGCGGCCCCGAAGCCTCGGGCGAGCAGTACTTC. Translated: CASSGPEASGEQYF.

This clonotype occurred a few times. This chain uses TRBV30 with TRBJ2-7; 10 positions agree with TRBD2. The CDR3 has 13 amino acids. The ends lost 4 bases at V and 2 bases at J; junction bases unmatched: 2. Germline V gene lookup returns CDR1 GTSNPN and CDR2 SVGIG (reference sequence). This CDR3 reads CAWKLAGTYEQYF. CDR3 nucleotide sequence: TGTGCCTGGAAACTAGCGGGAACCTACGAGCAGTACTTC.

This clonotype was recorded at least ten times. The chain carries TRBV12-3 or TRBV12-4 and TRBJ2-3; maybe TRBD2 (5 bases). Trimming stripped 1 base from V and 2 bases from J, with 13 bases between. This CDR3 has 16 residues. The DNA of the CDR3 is TGTGCCAGCAGTTTAGGAGGGCCGTCTGCCACAGATACGCAGTATTTT. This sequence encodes CASSLGGPSATDTQYF.

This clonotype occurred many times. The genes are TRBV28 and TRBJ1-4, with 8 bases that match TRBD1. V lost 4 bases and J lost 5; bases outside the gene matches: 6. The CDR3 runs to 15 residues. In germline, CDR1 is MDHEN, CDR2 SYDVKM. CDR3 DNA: TGTGCCAGCAGTTCTACAGGGGGGCGGAATGAAAAACTGTTTTTT. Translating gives CASSSTGGRNEKLFF.

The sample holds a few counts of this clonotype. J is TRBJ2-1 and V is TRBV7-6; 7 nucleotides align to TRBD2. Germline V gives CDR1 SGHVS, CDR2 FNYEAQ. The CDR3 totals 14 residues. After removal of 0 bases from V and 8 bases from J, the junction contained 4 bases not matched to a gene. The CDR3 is CASSLAWGGDEQFF. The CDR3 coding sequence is TGTGCCAGCAGCTTAGCGTGGGGGGGAGATGAGCAGTTCTTC.

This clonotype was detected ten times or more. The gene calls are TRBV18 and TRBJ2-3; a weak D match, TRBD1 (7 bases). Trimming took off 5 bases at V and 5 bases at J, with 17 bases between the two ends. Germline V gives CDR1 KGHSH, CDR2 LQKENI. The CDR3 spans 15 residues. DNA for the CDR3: TGTGCCAGCTCATCCAAACACAGGGGAGGAGATACGCAGTATTTT. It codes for CASSSKHRGGDTQYF.

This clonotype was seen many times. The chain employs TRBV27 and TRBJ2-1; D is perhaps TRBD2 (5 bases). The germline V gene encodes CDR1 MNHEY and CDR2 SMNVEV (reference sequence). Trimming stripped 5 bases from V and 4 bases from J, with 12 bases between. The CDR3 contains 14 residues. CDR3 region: CASSIGSGYNEQFF. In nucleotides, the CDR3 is TGTGCCAGCAGTATCGGATCGGGGTACAATGAGCAGTTCTTC.

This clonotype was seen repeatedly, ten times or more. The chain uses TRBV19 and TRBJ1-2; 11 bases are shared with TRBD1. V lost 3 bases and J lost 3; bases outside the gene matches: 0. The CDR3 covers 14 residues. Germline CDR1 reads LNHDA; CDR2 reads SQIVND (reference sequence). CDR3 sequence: CASSMGQGDYGYTF. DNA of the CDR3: TGTGCCAGTAGTATGGGACAGGGGGACTATGGCTACACCTTC.

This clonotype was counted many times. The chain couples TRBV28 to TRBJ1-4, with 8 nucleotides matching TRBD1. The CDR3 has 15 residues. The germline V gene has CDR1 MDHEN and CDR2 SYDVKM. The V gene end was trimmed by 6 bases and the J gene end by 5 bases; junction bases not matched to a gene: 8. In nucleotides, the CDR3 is TGTGCCAGCAGACGACCAGGGGGCCGGAATGAAAAACTGTTTTTT. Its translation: CASRRPGGRNEKLFF. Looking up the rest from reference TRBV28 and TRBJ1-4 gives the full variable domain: DVKVTQSSRYLVKRTGEKVFLECVQDMDHENMFWYRQDPGLGLRLIYFSYDVKMKEKGDIPEGYSVSREKKERFSLILESASTNQTSMYLCASRRPGGRNEKLFFGSGTQLSVL.

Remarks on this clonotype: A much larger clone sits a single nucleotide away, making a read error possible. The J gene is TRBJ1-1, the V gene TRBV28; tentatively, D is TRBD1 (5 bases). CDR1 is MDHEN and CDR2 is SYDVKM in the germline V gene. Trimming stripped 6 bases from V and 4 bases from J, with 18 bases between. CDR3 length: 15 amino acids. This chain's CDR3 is CASRPAGDVLTEAFF. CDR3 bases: TGTGCCAGCAGGCCGGCGGGGGACGTACTCACTGAAGCTTTCTTT.

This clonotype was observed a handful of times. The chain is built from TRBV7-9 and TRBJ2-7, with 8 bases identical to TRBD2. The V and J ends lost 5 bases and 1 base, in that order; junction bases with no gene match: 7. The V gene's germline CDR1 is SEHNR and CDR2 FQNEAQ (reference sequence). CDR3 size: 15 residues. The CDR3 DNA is TGTGCCAGCAGCGAAACTAGCGGCCTTTCCTACGAGCAGTACTTC. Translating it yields CASSETSGLSYEQYF.

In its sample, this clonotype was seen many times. The CDR3 is CASSLGGPLVNEQFF. The CDR3, as DNA: TGTGCCAGCAGTTTAGGGGGTCCCTTGGTCAATGAGCAGTTCTTC. The V call is TRBV12-3 or TRBV12-4, the J call TRBJ2-1; D call uncertain. Trimming left V 1 base short and J 6 bases short, with 13 bases between. The CDR3 extends over 15 amino acids.

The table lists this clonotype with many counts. CDR3 sequence: CASNGGYMEEASTDTQYF. Here the CDR3 DNA reads TGTGCCAGCAATGGGGGATATATGGAAGAGGCTAGCACAGATACGCAGTATTTT. The chain combines TRBV2 with TRBJ2-3, with D tentatively TRBD1 or TRBD2 (5 bases each). The CDR3 runs 18 residues. In germline, CDR1 is SNHLY, CDR2 FYNNEI. The ends were cut back, 7 bases at V and 0 bases at J, with 23 bases in the middle. The whole variable domain, filled in from reference TRBV2 and TRBJ2-3, reads EPEVTQTPSHQVTQMGQEVILRCVPISNHLYFYWYRQILGQKVEFLVSFYNNEISEKSEIFDDQFSVERPDGSNFTLKIRSTKLEDSAMYFCASNGGYMEEASTDTQYFGPGTRLTVL.

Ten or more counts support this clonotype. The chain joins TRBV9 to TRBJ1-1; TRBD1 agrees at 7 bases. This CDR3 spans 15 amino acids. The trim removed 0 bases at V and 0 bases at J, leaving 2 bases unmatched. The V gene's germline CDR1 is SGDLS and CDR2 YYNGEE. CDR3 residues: CASSVGDRMNTEAFF. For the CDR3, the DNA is TGTGCCAGCAGCGTAGGGGACAGAATGAACACTGAAGCTTTCTTT.

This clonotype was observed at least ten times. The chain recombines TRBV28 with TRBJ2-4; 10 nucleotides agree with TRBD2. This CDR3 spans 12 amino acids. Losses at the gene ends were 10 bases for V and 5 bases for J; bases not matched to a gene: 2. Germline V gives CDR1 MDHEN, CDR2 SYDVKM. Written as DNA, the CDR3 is TGTGCCACAGGGACTAGCGAAAACATTCAGTACTTC. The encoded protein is CATGTSENIQYF.